This is a list of T cell receptor beta chains from one sample in a study of cytomegalovirus exposure and HLA in healthy donors. TCRdb's table, derived via immunoSEQ multiplex PCR, lists solely in-frame clones and lacks some. Of 130,000 to 150,000 clones in the sample, 79% were seen once. The sequencing input was PBMCs. The origin of the receptors is a woman aged 40 to 50 in good health and CMV-seropositive. Both conserved end residues are part of each CDR3. A D gene is named only where the DNA matches it firmly. Clone size appears in some rows only: once, few, many, or a class for an expanded clone.

V	J	size	D	CDR3	DNA
TRBV6-6	TRBJ2-2	.	TRBD2	CASGTSGGSGELFF	TGTGCCAGCGGGACTAGCGGGGGTTCCGGGGAGCTGTTTTTT
TRBV29-1	TRBJ2-3	.	TRBD2	CSVRGLALDTQYF	TGCAGCGTTAGAGGACTAGCGTTGGATACGCAGTATTTT
TRBV18	TRBJ2-1	few	TRBD2	CASSPIAGPYNEQFF	TGTGCCAGCTCACCAATAGCGGGGCCCTACAATGAGCAGTTCTTC
TRBV10-1	TRBJ2-7	.	TRBD1	CASIEVTGEKIYEQSF	TGCGCCAGCATCGAAGTGACAGGGGAAAAGATCTACGAGCAGTCCTTC
TRBV5-1	TRBJ2-7	few	TRBD2	CASSFGGGEQYF	TGCGCCAGCAGCTTTGGGGGGGGCGAGCAGTACTTC
TRBV11-2	TRBJ2-7	.	.	CASSIQGYEQYF	TGTGCCAGCAGCATTCAGGGCTACGAGCAGTACTTC
TRBV15	TRBJ1-2	.	TRBD1	CATSRVGGGRGYTF	TGTGCCACCAGCAGAGTTGGAGGGGGCCGAGGCTACACCTTC
TRBV5-1	TRBJ1-2	.	.	CASSLVQGYGYTF	TGCGCCAGCAGCTTGGTACAGGGTTATGGCTACACCTTC
TRBV7-9	TRBJ1-2	.	.	CASSEQGYGYTF	TGTGCCAGCAGCGAACAGGGTTATGGCTACACCTTC
TRBV23-1	TRBJ1-1	.	.	CASSPGATEAFF	TGCGCCAGCAGTCCAGGGGCCACTGAAGCTTTCTTT
TRBV7-9	TRBJ2-6	.	TRBD1	CASSFKRTGSSGANVLTF	TGTGCCAGCAGCTTCAAAAGGACAGGGAGCTCCGGGGCCAACGTCCTGACTTTC
TRBV10-3	TRBJ1-6	.	TRBD1	CAISVDRARSPLHF	TGTGCCATCAGTGTCGACAGGGCACGTTCACCCCTCCACTTT
TRBV7-6	TRBJ1-6	.	TRBD1	CASSFLISGQNDSPLHF	TGTGCCAGCAGCTTTTTGATTTCGGGACAGAATGATTCACCCCTCCACTTT
TRBV11-1	TRBJ2-7	few	TRBD2	CASSLGLATHEQYF	TGTGCCAGCAGCTTAGGACTAGCAACGCACGAGCAGTACTTC
TRBV9	TRBJ2-2	.	TRBD1	CASGPGTGNTGELFF	TGTGCCAGCGGGCCCGGGACAGGGAACACCGGGGAGCTGTTTTTT
TRBV10-1	TRBJ2-3	few	.	CASSEWDTDTQYF	TGCGCCAGCAGTGAGTGGGACACGGATACGCAGTATTTT
TRBV5-6	TRBJ1-2	once	TRBD1	CASSFNDRGGYTF	TGTGCCAGCAGCTTTAATGACAGGGGGGGCTACACCTTC
TRBV18	TRBJ2-7	once	TRBD2	CASSPGAGGRLSSYEQYF	TGTGCCAGCTCACCGGGAGCGGGGGGCCGACTAAGCTCCTACGAGCAGTACTTC
TRBV18	TRBJ1-1	.	TRBD1	CASSPPWEGGKAFF	TGTGCCAGCTCACCACCCTGGGAAGGGGGCAAAGCTTTCTTT
TRBV4-2	TRBJ1-4	few	.	CASSQNGGGEKLFF	TGTGCCAGCAGCCAAAACGGGGGAGGTGAAAAACTGTTTTTT
TRBV5-6	TRBJ1-1	.	.	CASRVTGTLGTEAFF	TGTGCCAGCAGGGTTACAGGGACCCTGGGCACTGAAGCTTTCTTT
TRBV5-6	TRBJ1-1	.	.	CASSLIDRGTEAFF	TGTGCCAGCAGCTTGATCGACCGGGGCACTGAAGCTTTCTTT
TRBV19	TRBJ1-6	.	TRBD1	CASSSTGATNSPLHF	TGTGCCAGTAGTTCAACAGGGGCGACGAATTCACCCCTCCACTTT
TRBV28	TRBJ1-4	few	.	CAISSRQGLLRGNEKLFF	TGTGCCATCTCATCGAGACAAGGCCTGCTAAGGGGTAATGAAAAACTGTTTTTT